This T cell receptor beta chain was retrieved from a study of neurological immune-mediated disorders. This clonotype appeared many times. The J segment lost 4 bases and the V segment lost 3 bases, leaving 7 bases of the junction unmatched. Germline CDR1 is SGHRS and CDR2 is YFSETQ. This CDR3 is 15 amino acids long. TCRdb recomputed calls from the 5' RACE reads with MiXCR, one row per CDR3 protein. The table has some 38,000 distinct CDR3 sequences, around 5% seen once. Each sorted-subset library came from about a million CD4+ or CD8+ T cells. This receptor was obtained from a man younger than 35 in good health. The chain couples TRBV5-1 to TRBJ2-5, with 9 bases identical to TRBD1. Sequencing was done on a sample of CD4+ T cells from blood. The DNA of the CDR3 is TGCGCCAGCAGCTCCGGGACAGGGAATGGAGAGACCCAGTACTTC. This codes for CASSSGTGNGETQYF.